A selection of T cell receptor beta chains follows, all from one sample in a study of T cell repertoires in cytomegalovirus infection. TCRdb reprocessed the reads via MiXCR and lists one record per CDR3 protein. Altogether hundreds of thousands of distinct CDR3 sequences are present, around 10% being singletons, with the ten largest covering 2% to 3%. The material sequenced was PBMCs. The receptors stem from a human donor in good health (CMV status not recorded). Some clones in this sample may be carry-over from other donors' samples. Both conserved end residues are part of each CDR3.

TRBV6-1	TRBJ2-3	CASTAGDSTDTQYF
TRBV6-1	TRBJ1-5	CASVGQAQAPQHF
TRBV28	TRBJ1-5	CASSSGQGGIYSNQPQHF
TRBV7-9	TRBJ2-2	CASSPLPGQGPPANTGELFF
TRBV28	TRBJ2-7	CASSPSGNYEQYF
TRBV25-1	TRBJ2-7	CASRSQGSYRGEQYF
TRBV7-2	TRBJ2-1	CASSLAGASGEQFF
TRBV6-5	TRBJ1-1	CASSYSRTGEAFF
TRBV6-5	TRBJ1-1	CASSYQGFAFF
TRBV29-1	TRBJ1-2	CSAWDRSNYGYTF
TRBV28	TRBJ2-2	CASGWPVGLDGNTGELFF
TRBV29-1	TRBJ1-3	CSVAGGSGNTIYF
TRBV7-6	TRBJ1-1	CASSITTGMNTEAFF
TRBV5-5	TRBJ1-5	CASSPLGGMSNQPQHF
TRBV29-1	TRBJ1-5	CSVRRDSNQPQHF
TRBV24-1	TRBJ2-1	CATSDLLASKQFF
TRBV19	TRBJ2-1	CASSPTENEQFF
TRBV12-3/TRBV12-4	TRBJ1-2	CASSARPGGYAF
TRBV7-9	TRBJ2-7	CASSLANKIFYEQYF
TRBV20-1	TRBJ1-5	CSARSGAGAGQPQHF
TRBV6-5	TRBJ1-1	CASSYSEGWEAFF
TRBV2	TRBJ2-3	CASGGRASTDTQYF